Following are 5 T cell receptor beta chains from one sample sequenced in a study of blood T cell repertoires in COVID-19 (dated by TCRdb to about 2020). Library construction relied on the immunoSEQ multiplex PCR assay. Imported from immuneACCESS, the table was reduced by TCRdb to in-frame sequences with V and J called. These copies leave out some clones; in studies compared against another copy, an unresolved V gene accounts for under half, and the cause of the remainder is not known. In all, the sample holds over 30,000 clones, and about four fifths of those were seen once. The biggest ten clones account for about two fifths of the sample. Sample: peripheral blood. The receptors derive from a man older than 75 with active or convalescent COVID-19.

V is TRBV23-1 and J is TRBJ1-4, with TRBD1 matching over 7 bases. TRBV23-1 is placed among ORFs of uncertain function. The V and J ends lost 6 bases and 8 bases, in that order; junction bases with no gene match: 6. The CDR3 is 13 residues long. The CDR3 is CASSRDRAEKLFF. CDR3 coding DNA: TGCGCCAGCAGCAGAGACAGGGCAGAAAAACTGTTTTTT.

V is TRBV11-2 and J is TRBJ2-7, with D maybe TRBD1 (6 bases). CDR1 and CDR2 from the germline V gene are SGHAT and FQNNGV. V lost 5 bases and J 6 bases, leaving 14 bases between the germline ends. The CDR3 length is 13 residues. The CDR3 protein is CASSTTGNGEQYF. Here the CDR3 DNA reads TGTGCCAGCAGCACCACAGGGAACGGCGAGCAGTACTTC.

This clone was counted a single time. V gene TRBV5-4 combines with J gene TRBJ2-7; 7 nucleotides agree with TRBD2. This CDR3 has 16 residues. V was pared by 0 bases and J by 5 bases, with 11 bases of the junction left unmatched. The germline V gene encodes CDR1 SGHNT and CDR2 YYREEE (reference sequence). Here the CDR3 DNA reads TGTGCCAGCAGCTTGGGTGGCGGGAGAATAAGGAACGAGCAGTACTTC. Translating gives CASSLGGGRIRNEQYF.

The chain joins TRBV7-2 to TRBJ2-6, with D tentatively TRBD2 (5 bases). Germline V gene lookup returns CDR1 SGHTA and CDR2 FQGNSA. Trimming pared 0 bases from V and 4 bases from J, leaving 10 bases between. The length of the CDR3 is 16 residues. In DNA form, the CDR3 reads TGTGCCAGCAGCTTAGCGGGGAGTCTCGGGGCCAACGTCCTGACTTTC. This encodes CASSLAGSLGANVLTF.

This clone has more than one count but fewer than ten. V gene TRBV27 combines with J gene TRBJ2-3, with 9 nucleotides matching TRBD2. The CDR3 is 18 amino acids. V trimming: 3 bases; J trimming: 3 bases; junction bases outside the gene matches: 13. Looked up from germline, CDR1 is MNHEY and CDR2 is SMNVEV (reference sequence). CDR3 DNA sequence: TGTGCCAGCAGTTTCGGGTCCATGGCGGGAGGGCCGACAGATACGCAGTATTTT. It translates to CASSFGSMAGGPTDTQYF.